This TCR beta chain originates from a study of cytomegalovirus exposure and HLA in healthy donors. Study observations and caveats: Across donors, presence/absence analyses took sequencing depth to be roughly uniform.

For this clone: Its antigen is not identified.

CDR3 length: 14 residues. The V gene end was trimmed by 1 base and the J gene end by 5 bases; junction bases not matched to a gene: 5. Germline CDR1 reads MNHNY; CDR2 reads SVGAGI (reference sequence). Primers included in the PCR were 60 Vbeta and 13 Jbeta primers. Some clones are missing from TCRdb's copy, which holds only in-frame ones; the method was immunoSEQ multiplex PCR. The sample has about 110,000 clones, 55% to 65% seen once. This chain connects TRBV6-6 to TRBJ2-7, with 7 bases that match TRBD1. The sequence was collected from a man aged 25 to 45 in good health and CMV-seropositive. Sequencing was done on a sample of PBMCs. The CDR3 region has the DNA TGTGCCAGCAGTTACTTTTCCAGGGGGAACGAGCAGTACTTC. Encoded protein: CASSYFSRGNEQYF.